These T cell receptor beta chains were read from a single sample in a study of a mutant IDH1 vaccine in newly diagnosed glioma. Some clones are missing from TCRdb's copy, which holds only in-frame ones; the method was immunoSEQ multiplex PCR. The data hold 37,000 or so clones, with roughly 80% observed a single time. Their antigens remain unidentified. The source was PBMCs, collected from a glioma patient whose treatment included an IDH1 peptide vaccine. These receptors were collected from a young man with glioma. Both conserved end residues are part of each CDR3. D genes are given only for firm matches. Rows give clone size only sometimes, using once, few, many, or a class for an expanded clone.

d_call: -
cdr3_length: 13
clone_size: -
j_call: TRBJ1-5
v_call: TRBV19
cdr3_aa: CASSNSGNQPQHF
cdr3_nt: TGTGCCAGTAGTAACTCAGGGAATCAGCCCCAGCATTTT

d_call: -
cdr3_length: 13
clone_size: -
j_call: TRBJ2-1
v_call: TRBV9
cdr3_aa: CASSIRNVNEQFF
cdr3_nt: TGTGCCAGCAGCATACGAAACGTCAATGAGCAGTTCTTC

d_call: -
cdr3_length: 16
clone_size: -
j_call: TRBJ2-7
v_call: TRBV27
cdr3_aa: CASHRVSTGRMYEQYF
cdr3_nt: TGTGCCAGCCACCGAGTTAGCACAGGGAGAATGTACGAGCAGTACTTC

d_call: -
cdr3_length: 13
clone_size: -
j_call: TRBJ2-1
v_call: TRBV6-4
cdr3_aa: CASSAGSYNEQFF
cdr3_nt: TGTGCCAGCAGTGCAGGCTCCTACAATGAGCAGTTCTTC

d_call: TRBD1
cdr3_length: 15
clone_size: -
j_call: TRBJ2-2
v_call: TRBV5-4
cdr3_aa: CASSLWAGGTGELFF
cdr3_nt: TGTGCCAGCAGCTTGTGGGCAGGGGGTACCGGGGAGCTGTTTTTT

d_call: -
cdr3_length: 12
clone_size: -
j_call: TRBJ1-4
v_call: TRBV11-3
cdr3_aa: CASSSPGEKLFF
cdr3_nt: TGTGCCAGCAGCTCCCCGGGGGAAAAACTGTTTTTT

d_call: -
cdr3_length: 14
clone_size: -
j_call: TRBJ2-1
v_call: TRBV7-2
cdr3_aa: CASSLAGGGNEQFF
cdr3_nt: TGTGCCAGCAGCTTAGCGGGAGGGGGAAATGAGCAGTTCTTC

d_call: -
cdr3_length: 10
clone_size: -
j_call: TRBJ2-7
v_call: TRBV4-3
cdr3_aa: CATREAEQYF
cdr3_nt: TGCGCCACCCGAGAGGCCGAGCAGTACTTC

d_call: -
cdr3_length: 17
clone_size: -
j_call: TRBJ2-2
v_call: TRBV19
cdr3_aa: CASSIGLAARVPGELFF
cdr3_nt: TGTGCCAGTAGTATAGGTTTGGCGGCACGGGTCCCCGGTGAGCTGTTTTTT

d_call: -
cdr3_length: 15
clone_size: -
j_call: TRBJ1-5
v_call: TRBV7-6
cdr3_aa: CASSLEGMPDQPQHF
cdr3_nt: TGTGCCAGCAGCTTAGAGGGGATGCCCGATCAGCCCCAGCATTTT

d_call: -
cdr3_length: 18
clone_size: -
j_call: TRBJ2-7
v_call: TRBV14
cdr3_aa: CASSQIQFPGGRHYEQYF
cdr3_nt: TGTGCCAGCAGCCAAATCCAATTTCCCGGCGGCCGGCACTACGAGCAGTACTTC

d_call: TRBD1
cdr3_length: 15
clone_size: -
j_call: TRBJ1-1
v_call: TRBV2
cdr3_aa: CASSTRTGLRTEAFF
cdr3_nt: TGTGCCAGCAGTACGCGGACAGGCCTCCGCACTGAAGCTTTCTTT

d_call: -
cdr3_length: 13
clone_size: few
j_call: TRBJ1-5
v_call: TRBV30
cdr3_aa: CAWRSQGDQPQHF
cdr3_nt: TGTGCCTGGAGGTCGCAGGGAGATCAGCCCCAGCATTTT

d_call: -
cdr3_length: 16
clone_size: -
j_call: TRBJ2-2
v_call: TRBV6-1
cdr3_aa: CASSAVGGQNTGELFF
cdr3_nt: TGTGCCAGCAGTGCTGTAGGGGGACAGAACACCGGGGAGCTGTTTTTT

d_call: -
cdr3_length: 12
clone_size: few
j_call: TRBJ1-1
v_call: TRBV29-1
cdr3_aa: CSVKRLNTEAFF
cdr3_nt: TGCAGCGTTAAAAGGTTGAACACTGAAGCTTTCTTT

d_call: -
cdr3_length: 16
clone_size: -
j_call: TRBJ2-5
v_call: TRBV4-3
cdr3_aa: CASSPTVGASEGAQYF
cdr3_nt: TGCGCCAGCAGCCCGACTGTGGGGGCCTCCGAAGGGGCCCAGTACTTC